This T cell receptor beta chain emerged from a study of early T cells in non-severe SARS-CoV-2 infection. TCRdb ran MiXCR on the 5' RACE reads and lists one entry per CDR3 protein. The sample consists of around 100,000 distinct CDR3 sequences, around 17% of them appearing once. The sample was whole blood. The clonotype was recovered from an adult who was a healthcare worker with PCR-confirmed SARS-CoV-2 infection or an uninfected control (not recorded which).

The CDR3: CASSLSQTQYF. DNA for the CDR3: TGTGCCAGCAGCTTATCCCAGACCCAGTACTTC. The chain joins TRBV7-9 to TRBJ2-5; D is undetermined. Germline V gene sequence: CDR1 SEHNR, CDR2 FQNEAQ (reference sequence). Trimming cost V 2 bases and J 6 bases, with 4 bases left between them. The CDR3 runs to 11 residues.